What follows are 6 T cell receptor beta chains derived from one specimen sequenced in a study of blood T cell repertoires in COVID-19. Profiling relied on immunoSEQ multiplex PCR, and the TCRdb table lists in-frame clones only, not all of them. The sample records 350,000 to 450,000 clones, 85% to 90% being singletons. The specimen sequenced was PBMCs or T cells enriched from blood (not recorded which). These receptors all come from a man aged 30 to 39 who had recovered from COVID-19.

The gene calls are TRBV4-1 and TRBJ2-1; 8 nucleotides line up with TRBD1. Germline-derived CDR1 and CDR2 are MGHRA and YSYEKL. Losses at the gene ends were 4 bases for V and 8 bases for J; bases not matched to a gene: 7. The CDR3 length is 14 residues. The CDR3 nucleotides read TGCGCCAGCAGCCGACCCGGACAGGGCGATGAGCAGTTCTTC. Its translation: CASSRPGQGDEQFF.

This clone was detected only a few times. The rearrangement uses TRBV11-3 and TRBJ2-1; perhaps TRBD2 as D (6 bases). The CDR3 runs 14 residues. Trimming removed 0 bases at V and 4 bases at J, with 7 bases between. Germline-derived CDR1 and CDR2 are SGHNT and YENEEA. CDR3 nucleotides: TGTGCCAGCAGCTTAGACGGGGGTTACAATGAGCAGTTCTTC. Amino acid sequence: CASSLDGGYNEQFF.

Here the CDR3 reads CASSVDPSGGNEQFF. In DNA form, the CDR3 reads TGTGCCAGCAGCGTAGACCCTAGCGGAGGAAATGAGCAGTTCTTC. The chain joins TRBV9 to TRBJ2-1; 7 nucleotides match TRBD2. The CDR3 spans 15 residues. Germline-derived CDR1 and CDR2 are SGDLS and YYNGEE. Losses at the gene ends were 0 bases for V and 7 bases for J; bases not matched to a gene: 7. Drawing the rest from reference TRBV9 and TRBJ2-1, the complete variable domain is DSGVTQTPKHLITATGQRVTLRCSPRSGDLSVYWYQQSLDQGLQFLIQYYNGEERAKGNILERFSAQQFPDLHSELNLSSLELGDSALYFCASSVDPSGGNEQFFGPGTRLTVL.

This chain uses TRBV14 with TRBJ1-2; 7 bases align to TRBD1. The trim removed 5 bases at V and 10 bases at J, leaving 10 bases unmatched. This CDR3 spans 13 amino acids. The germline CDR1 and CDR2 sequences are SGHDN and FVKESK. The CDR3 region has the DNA TGTGCCAGCAGCTTAACAGGGGTATGGGTCTACACCTTC. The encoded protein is CASSLTGVWVYTF. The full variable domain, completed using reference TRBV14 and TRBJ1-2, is EAGVTQFPSHSVIEKGQTVTLRCDPISGHDNLYWYRRVMGKEIKFLLHFVKESKQDESGMPNNRFLAERTGGTYSTLKVQPAELEDSGVYFCASSLTGVWVYTFGSGTRLTVV.

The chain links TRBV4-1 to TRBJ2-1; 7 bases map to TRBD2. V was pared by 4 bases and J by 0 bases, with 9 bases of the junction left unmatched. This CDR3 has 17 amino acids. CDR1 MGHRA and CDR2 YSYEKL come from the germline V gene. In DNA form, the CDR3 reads TGCGCCAGCAGCCCAAGGGGTAGCGGGCTCTCCTACAATGAGCAGTTCTTC. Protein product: CASSPRGSGLSYNEQFF.

CDR3 DNA sequence: TGTGCCAGCAGCCCGGGGGTCGCGACACCTAACACCGGGGAGCTGTTTTTT. Its protein product is CASSPGVATPNTGELFF. The gene calls are TRBV11-2 and TRBJ2-2, with D maybe TRBD2 (6 bases). This CDR3 is 17 amino acids long. Germline lookup yields CDR1 SGHAT and CDR2 FQNNGV. The V end lost 5 bases, the J end lost 2 bases, and 18 bases lay between the germline ends.